The text below deals with one TCR beta chain. Its matching antigen is unknown. The source of the sample is a study of human T cells and chemical hapten exposure. Study as a whole: Yields of TCR per sample differed, chiefly owing to small differences in pooled library volume.

Indicated time point: healthy volunteer bleed at 6 weeks. Total RNA was extracted from unfractionated whole blood. General study points: After DPC sensitization, TCRs above 1 in 1000 frequency showed no change.

Unique molecular identifiers were affixed to discrete cDNA molecules within the library. Per the authors' pipeline: Sampled TCR counts reached a median of roughly 90,000 per sample, with values ranging from roughly 23,224 to 700,000. TCRdb re-called the RACE reads with MiXCR, one entry per CDR3 protein. The V and J calls and clone size are TCRdb's, not the authors'. This table has 60,000 to 80,000 distinct CDR3 sequences, approximately 6.1% appearing once. The TCR sequence derives from a female donor in good health. Some clones in this sample may be carry-over from other donors' samples. What was sequenced was whole blood.

The DNA of the CDR3 is TGTGCCAGCAGTACCCTGACAGATCCGGCGTTATATTCCTACGAGCAGTACTTC. Protein: CASSTLTDPALYSYEQYF. The genes are TRBV28 and TRBJ2-7; weak D call: TRBD1 (5 bases). Per germline, CDR1 MDHEN and CDR2 SYDVKM. This CDR3 region has 18 residues. The V end was cut by 5 bases, the J end by 1 base, with 24 bases between.